A single sample is the source of the 25 T cell receptor beta chains below, sequenced in a study of identifying expanded T cells in peripheral blood. Sequencing used immunoSEQ multiplex PCR; TCRdb keeps in-frame clones, though not all of them. The sample lists about 58,000 clones; roughly 89% were seen once. The specimen sequenced was blood. Source of these receptors: a person aged 18-70 years in good health.

This clone was seen just once. CDR3 in DNA: TGCGCCAGCAGCTTGTTCGCAGGGGACACAGATACGCAGTATTTT. Amino acid sequence: CASSLFAGDTDTQYF. The chain is built from TRBV5-1 and TRBJ2-3; possible D gene TRBD1, 6 bases. V was cut by 1 base and J by 2 bases, with 11 bases left in between. Germline-derived CDR1 and CDR2 are SGHRS and YFSETQ. The CDR3 consists of 15 residues.

The V gene is TRBV11-3, the J gene TRBJ1-3; no clear D gene. The CDR3 runs to 15 residues. The germline V gene encodes CDR1 SGHNT and CDR2 YENEEA. V dropped 5 bases and J dropped 3 bases, with 14 bases sitting between them. The CDR3 coding sequence is TGTGCCAGCAGCCTTAGGGCCGGGAATGGAAACACCATATATTTT. Translated: CASSLRAGNGNTIYF.

The CDR3 region is CASSRRQGGETQYF. The DNA of the CDR3 is TGTGCCAGCAGCAGGCGACAGGGTGGAGAGACCCAGTACTTC. The chain combines TRBV7-2 with TRBJ2-5; 7 nucleotides agree with TRBD1. CDR1 and CDR2 (germline): SGHTA, FQGNSA. The junction had 7 bases not matched to a gene; V was cut back by 5 bases and J by 4 bases. This CDR3 is built from 14 residues.

A single count supports this clone. The genes are TRBV11-2 and TRBJ2-7; TRBD2 matches at 9 bases. V lost 2 bases to trimming and J lost 2 bases; unmatched junction nucleotides: 7. CDR1 and CDR2 (germline): SGHAT, FQNNGV. The CDR3 runs 16 residues. As DNA, the CDR3 is TGTGCCAGCAGCTTATGGCGGGAGGGCCGTACCTACGAGCAGTACTTC. Protein sequence: CASSLWREGRTYEQYF.

The V gene is TRBV19, the J gene TRBJ2-3; possibly TRBD2 for D (6 bases). Trimming took 3 bases from V and 11 from J, leaving 18 bases between them. This CDR3 is 14 amino acids long. Germline V gene lookup returns CDR1 LNHDA and CDR2 SQIVND (reference sequence). CDR3 in amino acids: CASSMAGYPLWQYF. CDR3 DNA: TGTGCCAGTAGTATGGCGGGGTATCCCCTCTGGCAGTATTTT.

V and J are TRBV25-1 and TRBJ2-5; D is unclear. The V gene lost 5 bases and the J gene lost 4 bases, with 17 bases spanning the gap. Germline CDR1 is MGHDK and CDR2 is SYGVNS. The CDR3 consists of 15 residues. CDR3 region: CASSSPPTTGETQYF. The CDR3 bases are TGTGCCAGCAGTTCACCCCCCACCACCGGAGAGACCCAGTACTTC.

About this clone itself: Compared with germline, one end of the junction differs, possibly owing to a read error. The chain is built from TRBV7-2 and TRBJ1-4; 8 bases align to TRBD1. The CDR3 length is 15 residues. Germline CDR1 and CDR2: SGHTA and FQGNSA. CDR3 coding DNA: TGTGCCAGCAGCTCACAGGGGGTGTCTAACGAAAAACTGTTTTTT. Its translation is CASSSQGVSNEKLFF. The whole variable domain, filled in from reference TRBV7-2 and TRBJ1-4, reads GAGVSQSPSNKVTEKGKDVELRCDPISGHTALYWYRQSLGQGLEFLIYFQGNSAPDKSGLPSDRFSAERTGGSVSTLTIQRTQQEDSAVYLCASSSQGVSNEKLFFGSGTQLSVL.

With regard to this clone: Other DNA sequences in this sample translate to the same CDR3. The chain is built from TRBV18 and TRBJ2-7; D unclear. Germline-derived CDR1 and CDR2 are KGHSH and LQKENI. The CDR3 length is 11 residues. The germline V and J ends were trimmed by 3 bases and 4 bases, with 4 bases remaining between them. CDR3 coding DNA: TGTGCCAGCTCACCGGGTTACGAGCAGTACTTC. This encodes CASSPGYEQYF.

V usage is TRBV19 and J usage is TRBJ2-2; 14 positions match TRBD2. This CDR3 comprises 18 residues. V lost 7 bases and J lost 7; bases outside the gene matches: 14. Germline CDR1 reads LNHDA; CDR2 reads SQIVND (reference sequence). CDR3 region: CASIPAGLAGDRDGELFF. CDR3 bases: TGTGCCAGTATTCCTGCGGGACTAGCGGGAGACAGGGACGGGGAGCTGTTTTTT.

This chain joins TRBV9 and TRBJ2-1, with a possible D match to TRBD2 (5 bases). Per the germline V gene, CDR1 is SGDLS and CDR2 is YYNGEE. The CDR3 consists of 14 residues. With 0 bases removed from V and 9 bases from J, the gap between germline ends came to 13 bases. CDR3 bases: TGTGCCAGCAGCGTAGAGTCGGCGGGTGTTGAGCAGTTCTTC. It codes for CASSVESAGVEQFF.

The rearrangement links TRBV13 to TRBJ2-1; 8 bases are a match to TRBD2. CDR1 is PRHDT, CDR2 FYEKMQ, per germline (reference sequence). V lost 5 bases to trimming and J lost 6 bases; unmatched junction nucleotides: 6. This CDR3 is built from 14 residues. The CDR3 protein is CASSPGTRGNEQFF. CDR3 DNA sequence: TGTGCCAGCAGCCCCGGGACTAGGGGCAATGAGCAGTTCTTC.

This clone was recorded only once. The chain is built from TRBV6-5 and TRBJ2-1; D is unclear. The germline gives CDR1 MNHEY, CDR2 SVGAGI. The V gene lost 6 bases and the J gene lost 7 bases, with 13 bases spanning the gap. The CDR3 loop spans 13 amino acids. The CDR3 spells CASRLGLNNEQFF. DNA of the CDR3: TGTGCCAGCAGGCTAGGATTGAATAATGAGCAGTTCTTC.

V and J are TRBV5-6 and TRBJ2-1; D is uncertain. The CDR3 covers 13 residues. Germline values: CDR1 SGHDT, CDR2 YYEEEE. V was clipped by 0 bases and J by 5 bases, with 6 bases between them. CDR3 sequence: CASSLGVHNEQFF. DNA for the CDR3: TGTGCCAGCAGCTTGGGTGTCCACAATGAGCAGTTCTTC.

The genes are TRBV7-2 and TRBJ2-2; no clear D. Trimming removed 5 bases at V and 6 bases at J, with 10 bases between. The germline CDR1 and CDR2 sequences are SGHTA and FQGNSA. The CDR3 contains 13 residues. CDR3 protein: CASSTQRSGELFF. For the CDR3, the DNA is TGTGCCAGCAGCACCCAAAGGTCCGGGGAGCTGTTTTTT.

The CDR3 is CASSKQGVQEITTGNTIYF. The CDR3 region has the DNA TGCGCCAGCAGCAAACAGGGGGTGCAAGAAATAACCACTGGAAACACCATATATTTT. This chain joins TRBV5-1 and TRBJ1-3; TRBD1 agrees at 8 bases. The CDR3 loop spans 19 amino acids. Germline-derived CDR1 and CDR2 are SGHRS and YFSETQ. The V and J ends lost 4 bases and 2 bases, in that order; junction bases with no gene match: 17.

V and J are TRBV27 and TRBJ2-7; D is possibly TRBD1 (5 bases). The V and J ends lost 2 bases and 5 bases respectively, with 16 bases between them. CDR3 length: 15 residues. Germline V gene data show CDR1 as MNHEY and CDR2 as SMNVEV (reference sequence). In DNA form, the CDR3 reads TGTGCCAGCAGTTTAAATCTAAGGGGTGGAGACGAGCAGTACTTC. Amino acid sequence: CASSLNLRGGDEQYF.

The genes are TRBV28 and TRBJ1-5; D unclear. From germline, CDR1 is MDHEN and CDR2 SYDVKM. The CDR3 is made up of 14 amino acids. V was shortened by 3 bases and J by 4 bases, with 10 bases between the two germline ends. The CDR3 bases are TGTGCCAGCAGTTTGAACAGTCCTAATCAGCCCCAGCATTTT. This codes for CASSLNSPNQPQHF.

Judged by abundance, this clone is medium-sized. The chain combines TRBV5-4 with TRBJ1-2, with no clear D. There are 12 residues in the CDR3. With 3 bases removed from V and 3 bases from J, the gap between germline ends came to 6 bases. From germline, CDR1 is SGHNT and CDR2 YYREEE (reference sequence). The CDR3 loop is CASSSDYYGYTF. In nucleotides, the CDR3 is TGTGCCAGCAGCTCGGACTACTATGGCTACACCTTC.

The rearrangement joins TRBV19 to TRBJ2-2, with TRBD2 matching over 9 bases. The germline CDR1 and CDR2 sequences are LNHDA and SQIVND (reference sequence). Trimming at V came to 4 bases and at J to 0 bases, leaving 3 bases not matched to a gene. The length of the CDR3 is 16 residues. The CDR3 sequence is CASSTGLATNTGELFF. The CDR3 DNA reads as TGTGCCAGTAGTACCGGACTAGCGACGAACACCGGGGAGCTGTTTTTT.

This clone was seen just once. V usage is TRBV10-3 and J usage is TRBJ1-1; 10 bases are a match to TRBD1. Germline assignment: CDR1 ENHRY and CDR2 SYGVKD. The CDR3 has 17 residues. After removal of 10 bases from V and 4 bases from J, the junction contained 18 bases not matched to a gene. The CDR3 loop reads CATQVKGTGVVSTEAFF. CDR3 coding DNA: TGTGCCACCCAAGTCAAGGGGACAGGGGTTGTAAGCACTGAAGCTTTCTTT.

This clone was observed a handful of times. The chain joins TRBV6-5 to TRBJ2-7; 10 nucleotides line up with TRBD2. V lost 2 bases, J lost 5 bases, and 9 bases stayed unmatched. The CDR3 extends over 16 amino acids. Looked up from germline, CDR1 is MNHEY and CDR2 is SVGAGI. CDR3 protein: CASSYGSAGGRHEQYF. CDR3 nucleotide sequence: TGTGCCAGCAGTTACGGCTCAGCGGGGGGGCGGCACGAGCAGTACTTC.

This clone was detected only once. The chain has TRBV15 and TRBJ1-4; TRBD1 is a possible D gene (5 bases). Germline lookup yields CDR1 LNHNV and CDR2 YYDKDF (reference sequence). Deletions cut 1 base from V and 10 bases from J, with 13 bases between. This CDR3 has 14 residues. In DNA form, the CDR3 reads TGTGCCACCAGCAGAGTTGAGCAGGGAAGAAAACTGTTTTTT. This encodes CATSRVEQGRKLFF.

This rearrangement joins TRBV6-5 to TRBJ1-3; D unclear. Germline CDR1 reads MNHEY; CDR2 reads SVGAGI. The CDR3 totals 15 residues. The germline V and J ends were trimmed by 4 bases and 4 bases, with 14 bases remaining between them. The CDR3 nucleotides are TGTGCCAGCAGTTCCGACGGTGGAGGGGGAAACACCATATATTTT. Its protein product is CASSSDGGGGNTIYF.

CDR3 region: CASSERGSYNEQFF. CDR3 in DNA: TGTGCCAGCAGTGAGCGGGGCTCCTACAATGAGCAGTTCTTC. This chain uses TRBV2 with TRBJ2-1; tentatively, D is TRBD2 (6 bases). CDR1 and CDR2 (germline): SNHLY, FYNNEI. The V gene lost 3 bases and the J gene lost 0 bases, with 6 bases spanning the gap. The CDR3 has 14 amino acids.

The CDR3 coding sequence is TGCGCCAGCAGCGGGGGACTACTTACCGGGGAGCTGTTTTTT. Residues: CASSGGLLTGELFF. The chain is built from TRBV5-1 and TRBJ2-2, with 7 positions matching TRBD2. This CDR3 spans 14 amino acids. Germline V gives CDR1 SGHRS, CDR2 YFSETQ. V gave up 4 bases and J gave up 5 bases; unmatched junction bases: 5.